This TCR beta chain was profiled in a study of blood T cells in healthy people across ages. Germline assignment: CDR1 LGHNA and CDR2 YNFKEQ. This CDR3 is built from 16 residues. V lost 1 base to trimming and J lost 1 base, with 13 bases between them. Comments on this clonotype: What it binds is unknown.

Then a second PCR, running about 6 to 11 cycles, was carried out with a sample-barcoded 5' primer and a J-beta primer mix. MiXCR, applied by TCRdb to the 5' RACE reads, yields one record per CDR3 protein. The sample yields roughly 500,000 distinct CDR3 sequences, roughly 28% seen once. Study-wide findings and caveats: Naive T cell percentage by flow cytometry tracked strongly with beta diversity.

The chain uses TRBV4-2 and TRBJ2-5, with D perhaps TRBD1 (6 bases). The material sequenced was blood. The receptor's source is a woman in her 70s in good health. The chain's CDR3 is CASSQAPRGFQETQYF. The CDR3 DNA is TGTGCCAGCAGCCAAGCCCCCAGGGGCTTCCAAGAGACCCAGTACTTC.